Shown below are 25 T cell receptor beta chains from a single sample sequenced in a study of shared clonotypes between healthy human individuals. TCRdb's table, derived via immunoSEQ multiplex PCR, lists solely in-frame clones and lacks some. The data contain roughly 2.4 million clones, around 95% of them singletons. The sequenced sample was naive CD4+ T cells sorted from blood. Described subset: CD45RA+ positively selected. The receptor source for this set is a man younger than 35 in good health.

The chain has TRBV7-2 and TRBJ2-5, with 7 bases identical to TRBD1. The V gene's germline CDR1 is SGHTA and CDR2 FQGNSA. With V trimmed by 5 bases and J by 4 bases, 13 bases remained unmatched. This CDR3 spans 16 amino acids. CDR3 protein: CASSHPQGSGVETQYF. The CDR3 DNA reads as TGTGCCAGCAGCCACCCACAGGGGTCAGGAGTAGAGACCCAGTACTTC.

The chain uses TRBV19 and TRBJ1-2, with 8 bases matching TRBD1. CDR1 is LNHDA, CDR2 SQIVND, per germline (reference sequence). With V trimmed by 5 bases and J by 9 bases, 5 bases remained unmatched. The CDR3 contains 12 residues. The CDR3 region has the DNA TGTGCCAGTAGTCCGGGACAGGTCAGCTACACCTTC. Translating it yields CASSPGQVSYTF.

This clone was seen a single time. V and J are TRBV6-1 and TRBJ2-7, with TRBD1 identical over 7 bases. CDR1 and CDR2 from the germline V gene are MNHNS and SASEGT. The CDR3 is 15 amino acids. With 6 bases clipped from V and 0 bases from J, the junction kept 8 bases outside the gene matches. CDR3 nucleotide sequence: TGTGCCAGCAGCTTACTTAGGGACAGCTCCTACGAGCAGTACTTC. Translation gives CASSLLRDSSYEQYF.

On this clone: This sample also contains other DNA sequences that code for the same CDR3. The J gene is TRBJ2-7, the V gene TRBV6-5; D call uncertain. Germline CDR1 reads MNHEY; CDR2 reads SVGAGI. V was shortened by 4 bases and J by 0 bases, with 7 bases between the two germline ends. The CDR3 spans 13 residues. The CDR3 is CASSLGLSYEQYF. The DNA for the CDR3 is TGTGCCAGCAGTTTAGGTCTCTCCTACGAGCAGTACTTC.

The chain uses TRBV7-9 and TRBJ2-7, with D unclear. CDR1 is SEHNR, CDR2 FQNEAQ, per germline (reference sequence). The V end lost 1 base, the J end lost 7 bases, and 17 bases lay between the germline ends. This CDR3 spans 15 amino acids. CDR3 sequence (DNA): TGTGCCAGCAGCTTAGGGGGTCAGGCCATTAGGGAGCAGTACTTC. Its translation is CASSLGGQAIREQYF.

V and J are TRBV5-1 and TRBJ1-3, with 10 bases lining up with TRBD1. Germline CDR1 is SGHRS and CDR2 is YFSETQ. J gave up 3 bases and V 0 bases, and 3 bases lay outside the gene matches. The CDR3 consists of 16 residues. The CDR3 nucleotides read TGCGCCAGCAGCTTGGGACAGGGGGCTGGTGGAAACACCATATATTTT. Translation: CASSLGQGAGGNTIYF.

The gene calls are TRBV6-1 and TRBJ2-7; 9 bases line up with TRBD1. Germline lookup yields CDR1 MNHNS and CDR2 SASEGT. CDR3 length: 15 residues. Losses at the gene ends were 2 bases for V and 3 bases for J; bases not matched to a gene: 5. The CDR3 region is CASSEIPGQGYEQYF. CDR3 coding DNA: TGTGCCAGCAGTGAAATTCCGGGACAGGGCTACGAGCAGTACTTC.

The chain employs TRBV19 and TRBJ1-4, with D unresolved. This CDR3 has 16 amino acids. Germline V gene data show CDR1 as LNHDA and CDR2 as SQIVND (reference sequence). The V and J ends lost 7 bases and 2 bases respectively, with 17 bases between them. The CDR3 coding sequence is TGTGCCAGTACCACTTGGGGATCGGGGACTAATGAAAAACTGTTTTTT. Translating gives CASTTWGSGTNEKLFF.

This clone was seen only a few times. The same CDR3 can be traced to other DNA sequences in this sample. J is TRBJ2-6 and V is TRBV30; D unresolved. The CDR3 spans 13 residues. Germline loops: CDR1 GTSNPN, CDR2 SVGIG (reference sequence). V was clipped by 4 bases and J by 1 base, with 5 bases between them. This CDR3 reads CAWTVSGANVLTF. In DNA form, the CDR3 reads TGTGCCTGGACCGTGTCTGGGGCCAACGTCCTGACTTTC.

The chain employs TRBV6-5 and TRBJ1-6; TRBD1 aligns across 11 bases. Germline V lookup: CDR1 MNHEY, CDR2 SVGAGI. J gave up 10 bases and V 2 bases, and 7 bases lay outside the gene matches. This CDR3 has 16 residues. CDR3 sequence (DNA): TGTGCCAGCAGTTACGCAACGGACAGGGGGCGATCACCCCTCCACTTT. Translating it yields CASSYATDRGRSPLHF.

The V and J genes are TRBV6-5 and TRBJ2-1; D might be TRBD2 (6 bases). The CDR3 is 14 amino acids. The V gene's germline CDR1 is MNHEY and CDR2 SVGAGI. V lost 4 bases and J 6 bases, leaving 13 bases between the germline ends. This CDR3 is CASSLGGSGNEQFF. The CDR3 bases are TGTGCCAGCAGTTTGGGGGGATCAGGCAATGAGCAGTTCTTC.

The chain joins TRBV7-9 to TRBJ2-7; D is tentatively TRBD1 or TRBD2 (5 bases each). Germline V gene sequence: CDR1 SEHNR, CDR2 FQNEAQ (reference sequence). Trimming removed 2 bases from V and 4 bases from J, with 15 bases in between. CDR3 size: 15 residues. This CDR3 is CASSLYGGMGYEQYF. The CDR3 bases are TGTGCCAGCAGCTTATATGGGGGAATGGGTTACGAGCAGTACTTC.

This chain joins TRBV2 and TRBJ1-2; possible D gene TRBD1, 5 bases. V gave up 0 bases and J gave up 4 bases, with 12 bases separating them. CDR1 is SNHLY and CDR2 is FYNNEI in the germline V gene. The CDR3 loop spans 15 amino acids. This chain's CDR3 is CASSEAQGLGYGYTF. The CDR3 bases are TGTGCCAGCAGTGAAGCGCAGGGATTAGGCTATGGCTACACCTTC.

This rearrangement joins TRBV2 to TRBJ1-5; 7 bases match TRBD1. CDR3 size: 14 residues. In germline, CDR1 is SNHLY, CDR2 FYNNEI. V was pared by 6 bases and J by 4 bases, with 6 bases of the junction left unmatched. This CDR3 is CASRANRGNQPQHF. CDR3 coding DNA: TGTGCCAGCAGGGCTAACAGGGGTAATCAGCCCCAGCATTTT. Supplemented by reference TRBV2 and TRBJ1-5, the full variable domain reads EPEVTQTPSHQVTQMGQEVILRCVPISNHLYFYWYRQILGQKVEFLVSFYNNEISEKSEIFDDQFSVERPDGSNFTLKIRSTKLEDSAMYFCASRANRGNQPQHFGDGTRLSIL.

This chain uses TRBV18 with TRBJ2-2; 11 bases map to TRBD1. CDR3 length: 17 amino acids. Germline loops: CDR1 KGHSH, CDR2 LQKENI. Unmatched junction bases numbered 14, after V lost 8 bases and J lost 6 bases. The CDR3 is CASTPSLPGQGAGELFF. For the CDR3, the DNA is TGTGCCAGCACGCCCTCGTTACCGGGACAGGGGGCCGGGGAGCTGTTTTTT.

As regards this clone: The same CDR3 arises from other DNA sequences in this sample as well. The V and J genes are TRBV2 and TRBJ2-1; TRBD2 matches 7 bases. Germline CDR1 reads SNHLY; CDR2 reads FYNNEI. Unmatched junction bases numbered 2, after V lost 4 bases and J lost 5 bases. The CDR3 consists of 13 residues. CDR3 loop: CASSVGRNNEQFF. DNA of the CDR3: TGTGCCAGCAGTGTCGGGAGGAACAATGAGCAGTTCTTC.

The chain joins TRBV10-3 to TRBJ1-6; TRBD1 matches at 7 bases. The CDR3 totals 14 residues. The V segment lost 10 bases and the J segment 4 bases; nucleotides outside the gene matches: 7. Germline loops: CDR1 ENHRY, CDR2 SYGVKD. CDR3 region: CATTGYGYNSPLHF. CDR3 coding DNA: TGTGCCACGACAGGGTATGGATATAATTCACCCCTCCACTTT.

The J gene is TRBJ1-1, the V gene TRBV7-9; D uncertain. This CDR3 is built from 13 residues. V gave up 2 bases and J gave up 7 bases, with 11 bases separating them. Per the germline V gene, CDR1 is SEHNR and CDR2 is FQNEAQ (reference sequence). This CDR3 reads CASSLSPGVEAFF. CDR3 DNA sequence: TGTGCCAGCAGCTTATCTCCTGGCGTTGAAGCTTTCTTT. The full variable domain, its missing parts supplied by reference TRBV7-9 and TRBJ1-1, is DTGVSQNPRHKITKRGQNVTFRCDPISEHNRLYWYRQTLGQGPEFLTYFQNEAQLEKSRLLSDRFSAERPKGSFSTLEIQRTEQGDSAMYLCASSLSPGVEAFFGQGTRLTVV.

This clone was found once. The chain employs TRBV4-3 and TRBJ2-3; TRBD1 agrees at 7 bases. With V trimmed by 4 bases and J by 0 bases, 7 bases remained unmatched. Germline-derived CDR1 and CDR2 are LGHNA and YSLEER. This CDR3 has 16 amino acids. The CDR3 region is CASSPQGTVSTDTQYF. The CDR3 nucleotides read TGCGCCAGCAGCCCTCAAGGGACAGTTAGCACAGATACGCAGTATTTT.

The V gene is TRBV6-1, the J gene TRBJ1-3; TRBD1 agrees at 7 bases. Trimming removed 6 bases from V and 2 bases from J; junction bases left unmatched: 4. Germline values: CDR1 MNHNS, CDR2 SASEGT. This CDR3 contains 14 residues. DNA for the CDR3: TGTGCCAGCAGGCAGACAGGGACTGGAAACACCATATATTTT. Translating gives CASRQTGTGNTIYF.

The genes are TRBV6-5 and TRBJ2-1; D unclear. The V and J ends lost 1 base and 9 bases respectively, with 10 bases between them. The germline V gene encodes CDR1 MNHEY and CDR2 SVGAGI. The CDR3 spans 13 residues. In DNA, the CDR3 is TGTGCCAGCAGTTACTATAGAGAAGGTGAGCAGTTCTTC. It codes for CASSYYREGEQFF.

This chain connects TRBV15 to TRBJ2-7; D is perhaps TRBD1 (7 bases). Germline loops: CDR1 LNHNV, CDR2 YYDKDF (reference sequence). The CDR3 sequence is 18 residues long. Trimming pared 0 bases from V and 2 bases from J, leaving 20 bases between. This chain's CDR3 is CATSRDVGAPGGPYEQYF. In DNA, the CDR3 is TGTGCCACCAGCAGAGATGTAGGCGCGCCAGGGGGGCCCTACGAGCAGTACTTC.

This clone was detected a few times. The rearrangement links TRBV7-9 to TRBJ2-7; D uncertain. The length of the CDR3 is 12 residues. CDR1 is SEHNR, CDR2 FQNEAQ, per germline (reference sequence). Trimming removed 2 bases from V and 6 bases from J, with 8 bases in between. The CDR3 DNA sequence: TGTGCCAGCAGCTTAAACATGGGCGAGCAGTACTTC. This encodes CASSLNMGEQYF.

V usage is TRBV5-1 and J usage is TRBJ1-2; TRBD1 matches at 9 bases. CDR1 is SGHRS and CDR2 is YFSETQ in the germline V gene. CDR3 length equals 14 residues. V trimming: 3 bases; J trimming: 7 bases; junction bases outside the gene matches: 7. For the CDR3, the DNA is TGCGCCAGCAGCTCGATGGGACAGGGAGTTGGCTACACCTTC. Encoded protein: CASSSMGQGVGYTF.

The CDR3 DNA sequence: TGTGCCAGCAGCTTGTATGCGGGGGGGAACTATGGCTACACCTTC. This sequence encodes CASSLYAGGNYGYTF. The rearrangement joins TRBV5-6 to TRBJ1-2; maybe TRBD1 (5 bases). Germline CDR1 is SGHDT and CDR2 is YYEEEE. The CDR3 runs to 15 residues. V was shortened by 1 base and J by 2 bases, with 12 bases between the two germline ends.